The 21 T cell receptor beta chains below all came from one sample that was sequenced in a study of blood T cell repertoires in COVID-19. TCRdb keeps only in-frame clones here, not all; method: immunoSEQ multiplex PCR. Of about 190,000 clones listed, approximately 79% are singletons. The sequenced material came from peripheral blood. These TCRs come from a woman between 70 and 85 years old with acute or convalescent COVID-19.

The V call is TRBV6-5, the J call TRBJ1-1; tentative D call: TRBD1 (5 bases). CDR3 length: 13 residues. Trimming stripped 8 bases from V and 1 base from J, with 11 bases between. Germline loops: CDR1 MNHEY, CDR2 SVGAGI. The CDR3: CASAPGGNTEAFF. In nucleotides, the CDR3 is TGTGCCAGCGCCCCCGGGGGGAACACTGAAGCTTTCTTT.

V is TRBV6-6 and J is TRBJ2-3; TRBD2 agrees at 11 bases. The V and J ends lost 5 bases and 0 bases, in that order; junction bases with no gene match: 10. The CDR3 totals 18 residues. The germline V gene encodes CDR1 MNHNY and CDR2 SVGAGI (reference sequence). The CDR3 is CASSPGSGRGISTDTQYF. In nucleotides, the CDR3 is TGTGCCAGCAGTCCCGGTAGCGGGAGGGGAATTAGCACAGATACGCAGTATTTT.

A single count supports this clone. This chain links TRBV30 with TRBJ1-4, with D unresolved. Deletions cut 2 bases from V and 0 bases from J, with 10 bases between. The CDR3 has 15 amino acids. CDR1 GTSNPN and CDR2 SVGIG come from the germline V gene (reference sequence). The CDR3 spells CAWSTFQTTNEKLFF. The CDR3 DNA sequence: TGTGCCTGGAGTACATTCCAGACAACTAATGAAAAACTGTTTTTT.

V gene TRBV7-9 combines with J gene TRBJ1-4; a weak D match, TRBD1 (5 bases). Germline CDR1 SEHNR, CDR2 FQNEAQ (reference sequence). The CDR3 contains 15 residues. V lost 5 bases and J lost 7, with 17 bases in between. The CDR3 sequence is CASSGGEGASEKLFF. The CDR3 nucleotides read TGTGCCAGCAGCGGAGGGGAAGGGGCGTCTGAAAAACTGTTTTTT.

This clone was counted only a few times. This chain joins TRBV19 and TRBJ2-7; D unclear. Trimming took 10 bases from V and 3 from J, leaving 22 bases between them. Germline lookup yields CDR1 LNHDA and CDR2 SQIVND (reference sequence). This CDR3 has 15 residues. CDR3 bases: TGTGCCATAGCCCAACGACGGAGCATTAACTACGAGCAGTACTTC. Its protein is CAIAQRRSINYEQYF.

This chain links TRBV28 with TRBJ2-2, with D tentatively TRBD1 (6 bases). From germline, CDR1 is MDHEN and CDR2 SYDVKM. The CDR3 consists of 15 residues. V was clipped by 9 bases and J by 8 bases, with 22 bases between them. In DNA form, the CDR3 reads TGTGCCAGTCTGCCGGGACACTCCCCTTCGGGGGAGCTGTTTTTT. Translated: CASLPGHSPSGELFF.

The rearrangement uses TRBV10-1 and TRBJ2-4; 7 bases are shared with TRBD2. The CDR3 is made up of 15 amino acids. V lost 5 bases to trimming and J lost 8 bases; unmatched junction nucleotides: 12. CDR1 WNHNN and CDR2 SYGVQD come from the germline V gene (reference sequence). CDR3 amino acids: CASSLGGSDGDIQYF. The CDR3 DNA follows: TGCGCCAGCAGTCTCGGGGGGTCCGATGGGGACATTCAGTACTTC.

CDR3 region: CASSPGTGGHIVLDYTF. CDR3 coding DNA: TGTGCCAGCAGTCCGGGGACAGGGGGTCATATCGTTCTTGACTACACCTTC. V usage is TRBV3-1 (or the pseudogene TRBV3-2) and J usage is TRBJ1-2; TRBD1 agrees at 11 bases. The CDR3 is 17 residues long. J lost 10 bases, V lost 6 bases, and 19 bases had no gene match. Per the germline V gene, CDR1 is LGHDT and CDR2 is YNNKEL (reference sequence).

This rearrangement joins TRBV27 to TRBJ2-7, with TRBD1 identical over 9 bases. Germline CDR1 MNHEY, CDR2 SMNVEV (reference sequence). This CDR3 has 16 amino acids. V lost 1 base and J lost 4; bases outside the gene matches: 8. CDR3 coding DNA: TGTGCCAGCAGTTTATGGGCCGGGACAGGGCCTTACGAGCAGTACTTC. Translating gives CASSLWAGTGPYEQYF.

The rearrangement joins TRBV6-9 to TRBJ1-1; 9 nucleotides agree with TRBD1. Germline lookup yields CDR1 MNHGY and CDR2 SVAAGI. Trimming took 2 bases from V and 1 from J; bases not matched to a gene: 2. The CDR3 length is 15 residues. CDR3 residues: CASSYDRGSNTEAFF. DNA of the CDR3: TGTGCCAGCAGTTATGACAGGGGGTCGAACACTGAAGCTTTCTTT.

This chain connects TRBV7-9 to TRBJ2-1, with D possibly being TRBD1 (6 bases). Trimming stripped 5 bases from V and 4 bases from J, with 18 bases between. The germline CDR1 and CDR2 sequences are SEHNR and FQNEAQ (reference sequence). The CDR3 consists of 16 residues. CDR3 region: CASSPRGFGLYNEQFF. The CDR3 nucleotides read TGTGCCAGCAGCCCCAGGGGTTTTGGGCTATACAATGAGCAGTTCTTC.

This chain uses TRBV3-1 (or the pseudogene TRBV3-2) with TRBJ1-1; D gene uncertain. This CDR3 is 13 amino acids long. CDR1 and CDR2 from the germline V gene are LGHDT and YNNKEL (reference sequence). Deletions cut 3 bases from V and 4 bases from J, with 9 bases between. CDR3 nucleotide sequence: TGTGCCAGCAGCCAGGTCTCGGGCACTGAAGCTTTCTTT. Translation gives CASSQVSGTEAFF.

This chain connects TRBV5-4 to TRBJ2-3; 11 bases are shared with TRBD2. Germline CDR1 reads SGHNT; CDR2 reads YYREEE (reference sequence). The CDR3 spans 16 residues. Losses at the gene ends were 0 bases for V and 5 bases for J; bases not matched to a gene: 5. CDR3 region: CASSLEAGTSGDTQYF. In DNA, the CDR3 is TGTGCCAGCAGCTTGGAAGCGGGGACTAGCGGAGATACGCAGTATTTT.

The chain is built from TRBV12-5 and TRBJ2-1; 10 bases fit TRBD2. V trimming: 4 bases; J trimming: 7 bases; junction bases outside the gene matches: 10. CDR1 LGHNT and CDR2 FRNRAP come from the germline V gene. The CDR3 is 16 amino acids. This CDR3 is CASGSPSGSFSNEQFF. The DNA of the CDR3 is TGTGCTAGTGGTTCCCCTAGCGGGAGCTTTTCTAATGAGCAGTTCTTC.

The chain joins TRBV24-1 to TRBJ2-7; TRBD2 aligns across 8 bases. V was pared by 3 bases and J by 3 bases, with 9 bases of the junction left unmatched. Germline V CDR1 and CDR2: KGHDR, SFDVKD. The CDR3 totals 16 residues. The CDR3 DNA sequence: TGTGCCACCAGTGATCCCCATCGGGGGGGCAACTACGAGCAGTACTTC. It codes for CATSDPHRGGNYEQYF.

This chain connects TRBV7-2 to TRBJ1-2; D remains unclear. The CDR3 is made up of 16 amino acids. Germline V CDR1 and CDR2: SGHTA, FQGNSA. Trimming pared 1 base from V and 0 bases from J, leaving 12 bases between. CDR3 bases: TGTGCCAGCAGCTTAGGTAACAGCCGTTCTAACTATGGCTACACCTTC. Protein sequence: CASSLGNSRSNYGYTF.

The chain couples TRBV2 to TRBJ1-6; D gene unclear. Trimming took 0 bases from V and 16 from J, leaving 13 bases between them. Looked up from germline, CDR1 is SNHLY and CDR2 is FYNNEI. The CDR3 spans 13 residues. The chain's CDR3 is CASSEALRLPLHF. CDR3 in DNA: TGTGCCAGCAGTGAAGCGCTCAGGTTGCCTCTCCACTTT.

This clone was detected once. This sequence joins TRBV11-2 and TRBJ2-3, with 8 bases aligning to TRBD1. Germline trimming cut 7 bases from V and 0 bases from J; bases unmatched to any gene: 3. The CDR3 has 14 residues. Germline lookup yields CDR1 SGHAT and CDR2 FQNNGV. CDR3 amino acids: CASTRTGSTDTQYF. The CDR3 DNA is TGTGCCAGCACTAGGACAGGGAGCACAGATACGCAGTATTTT.

The V call is TRBV13, the J call TRBJ2-2, with D possibly matching TRBD1 (6 bases). Deletions cut 4 bases from V and 1 base from J, with 7 bases between. This CDR3 is 14 amino acids long. CDR1 is PRHDT, CDR2 FYEKMQ, per germline (reference sequence). CDR3 nucleotide sequence: TGTGCCAGCAGCTGGACAGTGAACACCGGGGAGCTGTTTTTT. Amino acids: CASSWTVNTGELFF.

The CDR3 sequence: CAILGETQYF. The CDR3 DNA reads as TGTGCCATACTAGGAGAGACCCAGTACTTC. V usage is TRBV2 and J usage is TRBJ2-5; weak D call: TRBD2 (5 bases). This CDR3 spans 10 amino acids. From germline, CDR1 is SNHLY and CDR2 FYNNEI. Trimming shortened V by 10 bases and J by 4 bases, and 7 bases separated the two germline ends.

This chain links TRBV21-1 with TRBJ2-7; the D call of TRBD2 is as the table states it, not checked on the DNA. TRBV21-1 is an annotated pseudogene. The CDR3 consists of 15 residues. This CDR3 is CASSTVEGRTYEQYF. The CDR3 nucleotides are TGTGCCAGCAGCACGGTGGAGGGGAGAACCTACGAGCAGTACTTC.